This entry lists 14 T cell receptor beta chains sequenced from one sample in a study of blood T cell repertoires in COVID-19. The protocol was immunoSEQ multiplex PCR, while the TCRdb copy is restricted to in-frame clones and leaves out a portion. The data contain fewer than 350,000 clones, 65% to 90% of them singletons. The sequenced material came from peripheral blood. These receptors came from a human donor in a cohort sampled during active COVID-19.

V usage is TRBV18 and J usage is TRBJ2-7; 7 nucleotides line up with TRBD1. CDR1 KGHSH and CDR2 LQKENI come from the germline V gene. J was trimmed by 0 bases and V by 4 bases; bases with no gene match: 9. The CDR3 has 16 amino acids. The CDR3 protein is CASSRTGTEYSYEQYF. The CDR3 DNA follows: TGTGCCAGCTCACGGACCGGGACAGAGTACTCCTACGAGCAGTACTTC.

This clone has only a few counts. The chain has TRBV29-1 and TRBJ1-3; TRBD1 agrees at 7 bases. With V trimmed by 7 bases and J by 4 bases, 10 bases remained unmatched. CDR3 length: 14 amino acids. Per the germline V gene, CDR1 is SQVTM and CDR2 is ANQGSEA. The CDR3 here is CSAIPGQSGNTIYF. CDR3 nucleotide sequence: TGCAGCGCAATACCGGGACAGTCAGGAAACACCATATATTTT.

The chain links TRBV10-3 to TRBJ1-5; maybe TRBD1 (5 bases). The length of the CDR3 is 12 residues. Germline CDR1 reads ENHRY; CDR2 reads SYGVKD. Trimming removed 6 bases from V and 5 bases from J, with 8 bases in between. DNA for the CDR3: TGTGCCATCAGGGGGGGGGATCAGCCCCAGCATTTT. Translated, it gives CAIRGGDQPQHF.

The V and J genes are TRBV11-2 and TRBJ1-4; 8 nucleotides line up with TRBD1. Germline values: CDR1 SGHAT, CDR2 FQNNGV. The CDR3 contains 16 residues. The V and J ends lost 3 bases and 8 bases, in that order; junction bases with no gene match: 11. The CDR3 nucleotides read TGTGCCAGCAGCTTTCATCGGACAGGGAGGTGGGAAAAACTGTTTTTT. This sequence encodes CASSFHRTGRWEKLFF.

In the case of this clone: One end of the junction varies from germline; a read error may be responsible. The chain joins TRBV5-1 to TRBJ2-2; 7 bases align to TRBD1. This CDR3 has 14 residues. CDR1 and CDR2 from the germline V gene are SGHRS and YFSETQ. This CDR3 is CASSQDRNAGELFF. CDR3 coding DNA: TGCGCCAGCAGCCAGGACAGGAACGCCGGGGAGCTGTTTTTT. The entire variable domain, with the rest obtained from reference TRBV5-1 and TRBJ2-2, is as follows: KAGVTQTPRYLIKTRGQQVTLSCSPISGHRSVSWYQQTPGQGLQFLFEYFSETQRNKGNFPGRFSGRQFSNSRSEMNVSTLELGDSALYLCASSQDRNAGELFFGEGSRLTVL.

This clone has just a few counts. V is TRBV11-2 and J is TRBJ2-7; D is unresolved. The germline gives CDR1 SGHAT, CDR2 FQNNGV. Trimming shortened V by 7 bases and J by 2 bases, and 12 bases separated the two germline ends. This CDR3 spans 13 amino acids. Here the CDR3 DNA reads TGTGCCAGCACTCCTACCCCTACCTACGAGCAGTACTTC. The encoded protein is CASTPTPTYEQYF. Together with reference TRBV11-2 and TRBJ2-7, the CDR3 gives the full variable domain: EAGVAQSPRYKIIEKRQSVAFWCNPISGHATLYWYQQILGQGPKLLIQFQNNGVVDDSQLPKDRFSAERLKGVDSTLKIQPAKLEDSAVYLCASTPTPTYEQYFGPGTRLTVT.

The rearrangement uses TRBV6-1 and TRBJ1-2; D remains ambiguous. The CDR3 has 13 residues. The V gene lost 0 bases and the J gene lost 2 bases, with 4 bases spanning the gap. Germline CDR1 is MNHNS and CDR2 is SASEGT. The CDR3 DNA is TGTGCCAGCAGTGAAGCGGAGAACTATGGCTACACCTTC. This sequence encodes CASSEAENYGYTF.

This clone occurred once. CDR3 sequence: CASSFQQGAYEQYF. As DNA, the CDR3 is TGTGCCAGCAGTTTCCAACAGGGAGCCTACGAGCAGTACTTC. The gene calls are TRBV27 and TRBJ2-7; D is perhaps TRBD1 (6 bases). Germline V CDR1 and CDR2: MNHEY, SMNVEV (reference sequence). CDR3 size: 14 residues. Trimming left V 3 bases short and J 2 bases short, with 11 bases between.

The table lists this clone with a few counts. The chain uses TRBV18 and TRBJ2-3; unclear D gene. Germline V gives CDR1 KGHSH, CDR2 LQKENI. The CDR3 is 12 residues long. Trimming removed 3 bases at V and 6 bases at J, with 7 bases between. The CDR3 DNA reads as TGTGCCAGCTCACCCGGGTCGGATACGCAGTATTTT. Its protein product is CASSPGSDTQYF.

This clone was seen only a few times. J is TRBJ1-2 and V is TRBV5-1; 7 bases map to TRBD1. The CDR3 contains 14 residues. J lost 4 bases, V lost 4 bases, and 7 bases had no gene match. The germline V gene encodes CDR1 SGHRS and CDR2 YFSETQ. The CDR3 reads CASSTGTATYGYTF. Written as DNA, the CDR3 is TGCGCCAGCAGCACAGGGACAGCTACCTATGGCTACACCTTC.

The V and J genes are TRBV23-1 and TRBJ1-1, with no clear D. TRBV23-1 qualifies as an ORF whose function is uncertain. The CDR3 consists of 13 residues. V was pared by 6 bases and J by 0 bases, with 8 bases between. The CDR3 protein is CASSRRMNTEAFF. CDR3 sequence (DNA): TGCGCCAGCAGCCGGAGAATGAACACTGAAGCTTTCTTT.

The chain employs TRBV3-1 (or the pseudogene TRBV3-2) and TRBJ1-2, with 7 bases that match TRBD1. This CDR3 spans 17 amino acids. Germline V gene lookup returns CDR1 LGHDT and CDR2 YNNKEL (reference sequence). V trimming: 3 bases; J trimming: 7 bases; junction bases outside the gene matches: 17. CDR3 residues: CASSHLPKSKGAGGYTF. CDR3 DNA sequence: TGTGCCAGCAGCCACTTACCCAAGAGTAAGGGGGCTGGTGGCTACACCTTC.

This rearrangement joins TRBV6-4 to TRBJ2-3, with 11 nucleotides matching TRBD1. CDR1 MRHNA and CDR2 SNTAGT come from the germline V gene. CDR3 length equals 15 residues. After removal of 6 bases from V and 5 bases from J, the junction contained 7 bases not matched to a gene. The CDR3 region has the DNA TGTGCCAGCAGCTATACCGGGACAGGGGGAGATACGCAGTATTTT. Amino acid sequence: CASSYTGTGGDTQYF.

The sample holds one count of this clone. The chain employs TRBV19 and TRBJ2-3, with 8 bases matching TRBD1. The V gene's germline CDR1 is LNHDA and CDR2 SQIVND (reference sequence). This CDR3 contains 15 residues. The J segment lost 4 bases and the V segment lost 5 bases, leaving 8 bases of the junction unmatched. CDR3 sequence: CASSAGQGYADTQYF. CDR3 DNA sequence: TGTGCCAGTAGTGCCGGACAGGGTTACGCAGATACGCAGTATTTT.